This TCR beta chain was obtained from a study of blood T cell repertoires in COVID-19. Study in general: Acute and convalescent COVID-19 samples came from the United States, Italy and Spain. Sample material is recorded as cDNA or gDNA derived from T cells, B-cell-depleted T cells, or PBMCs.

Trimming cost V 5 bases and J 4 bases, with 17 bases left between them. Per germline, CDR1 SGHTA and CDR2 FQGNSA. The CDR3 is 15 residues long. Per the original data handling: Estimation of nucleated cell counts relied on the amplification of reference gene primers. The data were produced by immunoSEQ multiplex PCR, yet TCRdb's version contains in-frame clones alone and is incomplete. That table supplies the V and J calls and clone size; D and trimming were determined from the DNA. Of about 440,000 clones in the sample, roughly 89% are singletons; the top ten hold 4% to 4.5%. The clonotype comes from a young woman with acute or convalescent COVID-19. V and J are TRBV7-2 and TRBJ2-5; a weak D match, TRBD1 (5 bases). Sequencing was done on a sample of peripheral blood. CDR3 DNA sequence: TGTGCCAGCAGCCCTAGATCGACAGTCGCAGAGACCCAGTACTTC. This sequence encodes CASSPRSTVAETQYF.